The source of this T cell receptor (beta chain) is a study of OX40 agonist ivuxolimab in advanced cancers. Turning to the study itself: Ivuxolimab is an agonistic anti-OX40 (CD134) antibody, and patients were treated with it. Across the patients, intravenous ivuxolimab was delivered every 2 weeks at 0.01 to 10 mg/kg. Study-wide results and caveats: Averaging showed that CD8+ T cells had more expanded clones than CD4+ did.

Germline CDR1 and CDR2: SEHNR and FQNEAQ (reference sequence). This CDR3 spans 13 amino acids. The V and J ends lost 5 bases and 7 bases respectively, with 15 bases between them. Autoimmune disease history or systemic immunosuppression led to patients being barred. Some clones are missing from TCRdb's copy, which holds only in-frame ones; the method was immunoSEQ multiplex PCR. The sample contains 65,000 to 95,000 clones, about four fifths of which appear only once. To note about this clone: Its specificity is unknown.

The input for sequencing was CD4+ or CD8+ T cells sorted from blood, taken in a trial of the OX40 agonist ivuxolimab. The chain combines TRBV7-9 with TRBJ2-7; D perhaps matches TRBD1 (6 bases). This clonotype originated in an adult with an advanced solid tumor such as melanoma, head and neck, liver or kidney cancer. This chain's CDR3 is CASSRNQGQEQYF. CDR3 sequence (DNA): TGTGCCAGCAGCCGAAACCAGGGGCAAGAGCAGTACTTC.